The 32 T cell receptor beta chains below all came from one sample that was sequenced in a study of T cell clonotyping in hematopoietic cell transplantation. TCRdb keeps only in-frame clones here, not all; method: immunoSEQ multiplex PCR. The sample yields 20,000 to 25,000 clones, roughly nine tenths seen once. The sample's time point: recipient sample about 28 days before transplant, after cytoreduction. Sequenced material: peripheral blood mononuclear cells, taken before stem cell transplant. The receptors here all came from a man between 18 and 29 years old with biphenotypic leukemia. Some clones in this sample may be carry-over from other donors' samples.

This clone was counted a single time. This chain joins TRBV4-2 and TRBJ1-3; no clear D gene. The CDR3 has 16 residues. V dropped 4 bases and J dropped 0 bases, with 13 bases sitting between them. Germline loops: CDR1 LGHNA, CDR2 YNFKEQ. CDR3 DNA sequence: TGTGCCAGCAGCCTCAATTCCGGGAACTCTGGAAACACCATATATTTT. Translating it yields CASSLNSGNSGNTIYF.

This chain connects TRBV6-6 to TRBJ1-5, with 9 bases matching TRBD1. This CDR3 spans 16 amino acids. V shed 5 bases, J shed 6 bases, and the junction held 11 bases outside the gene matches. The germline V gene has CDR1 MNHNY and CDR2 SVGAGI (reference sequence). This CDR3 is CASSPYLGTGFQPQHF. The CDR3 DNA sequence: TGTGCCAGCAGTCCTTATCTCGGGACAGGGTTTCAGCCCCAGCATTTT.

The genes are TRBV18 and TRBJ2-1, with D possibly called TRBD1 or TRBD2 (5 bases each). Germline V gene data show CDR1 as KGHSH and CDR2 as LQKENI. The CDR3 spans 13 residues. Trimming cost V 9 bases and J 8 bases, with 17 bases left between them. The CDR3 bases are TGTGCCAGTGCAGAGGGGTACGTGGATGAGCAGTTCTTC. Its translation is CASAEGYVDEQFF.

This chain joins TRBV10-3 and TRBJ2-7; 8 bases match TRBD1. The CDR3 sequence is 12 residues long. V shed 4 bases and J 5 bases; nucleotides not matched to a gene: 1. Germline loops: CDR1 ENHRY, CDR2 SYGVKD. The CDR3 sequence is CAISATGDEQYF. The CDR3 DNA reads as TGTGCCATCAGTGCGACAGGGGACGAGCAGTACTTC.

V gene TRBV29-1 combines with J gene TRBJ1-3; TRBD1 agrees at 7 bases. CDR3 length: 14 amino acids. CDR1 and CDR2 from the germline V gene are SQVTM and ANQGSEA. V was pared by 6 bases and J by 0 bases, with 5 bases of the junction left unmatched. CDR3 protein: CSVGQEYSGNTIYF. CDR3 sequence (DNA): TGCAGCGTCGGACAGGAATACTCTGGAAACACCATATATTTT.

In its sample, this clone was seen once. J is TRBJ2-2 and V is TRBV6-1; D perhaps matches TRBD2 (5 bases). V was pared by 4 bases and J by 0 bases, with 6 bases between. Germline V gene data show CDR1 as MNHNS and CDR2 as SASEGT. The CDR3 runs 14 residues. The CDR3 loop is CASSVDSNTGELFF. CDR3 sequence (DNA): TGTGCCAGCAGTGTGGACTCGAACACCGGGGAGCTGTTTTTT.

The V and J genes are TRBV27 and TRBJ2-7, with TRBD2 identical over 11 bases. V shed 5 bases and J 5 bases; nucleotides not matched to a gene: 8. There are 15 residues in the CDR3. Germline V CDR1 and CDR2: MNHEY, SMNVEV (reference sequence). In DNA form, the CDR3 reads TGTGCCAGCAGTCAATTAGCGGGAGGGTCTGACGAGCAGTACTTC. This codes for CASSQLAGGSDEQYF.

The genes are TRBV7-7 and TRBJ2-3; no firm D call. The germline CDR1 and CDR2 sequences are SSHAT and FNYEAQ (reference sequence). The germline V and J ends were trimmed by 5 bases and 0 bases, with 9 bases remaining between them. The CDR3 totals 14 residues. The CDR3: CASSEDRSTDTQYF. DNA of the CDR3: TGTGCCAGCAGCGAGGACCGGAGCACAGATACGCAGTATTTT.

V usage is TRBV30 and J usage is TRBJ2-3; D is perhaps TRBD1 or TRBD2 (6 bases each). V lost 2 bases and J 4 bases, leaving 10 bases between the germline ends. CDR3 length: 13 residues. Germline CDR1 and CDR2: GTSNPN and SVGIG (reference sequence). The CDR3: CAWSHRGPDTQYF. CDR3 nucleotide sequence: TGTGCCTGGAGTCACCGGGGGCCAGATACGCAGTATTTT.

This chain connects TRBV6-5 to TRBJ1-5; D gene uncertain. Germline V gene lookup returns CDR1 MNHEY and CDR2 SVGAGI. The CDR3 covers 13 residues. Trimming shortened V by 4 bases and J by 5 bases, and 9 bases separated the two germline ends. In DNA, the CDR3 is TGTGCCAGCAGTTTCAGGCTAGATCAGCCCCAGCATTTT. Its protein is CASSFRLDQPQHF.

The chain recombines TRBV7-3 with TRBJ2-2; D unresolved. CDR1 SGHTA and CDR2 FQGTGA come from the germline V gene. The CDR3 runs 14 residues. Trimming cost V 3 bases and J 6 bases, with 11 bases left between them. The CDR3 sequence is CASSLFFGAGELFF. In DNA form, the CDR3 reads TGTGCCAGCAGCTTGTTTTTCGGAGCCGGGGAGCTGTTTTTT.

As to this clone: At one boundary the junction diverges from the germline segment, which might be a read error. The genes are TRBV5-1 and TRBJ1-4, with 7 bases that match TRBD1. The CDR3 is 15 amino acids. Germline loops: CDR1 SGHRS, CDR2 YFSETQ. DNA of the CDR3: TGCGCCAGCCGTCGGACAGGCCCAACGAATGAAAAACTGTTTTTT. It codes for CASRRTGPTNEKLFF.

This clone was observed once. The chain uses TRBV6-5 and TRBJ1-2; 7 bases agree with TRBD1. With V trimmed by 5 bases and J by 8 bases, 14 bases remained unmatched. This CDR3 has 15 residues. The V gene's germline CDR1 is MNHEY and CDR2 SVGAGI. CDR3 coding DNA: TGTGCCAGCAGTACCTTCCGGACAGGCCTTGAAGGCTACACCTTC. Translated: CASSTFRTGLEGYTF.

V gene TRBV9 combines with J gene TRBJ2-6; D call uncertain. Trimming cost V 4 bases and J 1 base, with 9 bases left between them. Germline V gene sequence: CDR1 SGDLS, CDR2 YYNGEE. This CDR3 contains 15 residues. The CDR3 sequence is CASSLGLSGANVLTF. CDR3 bases: TGTGCCAGCAGCCTCGGGCTATCTGGGGCCAACGTCCTGACTTTC.

The rearrangement joins TRBV6-5 to TRBJ1-4; no clear D. V lost 7 bases to trimming and J lost 7 bases, with 10 bases between them. Germline-derived CDR1 and CDR2 are MNHEY and SVGAGI. The CDR3 extends over 12 amino acids. CDR3 in DNA: TGTGCCAGCACCAAGTTAGGTGAAAAACTGTTTTTT. This gives the protein CASTKLGEKLFF.

J is TRBJ2-4 and V is TRBV14; D might be TRBD1 (5 bases). V lost 3 bases and J lost 8, with 14 bases in between. Germline V gene lookup returns CDR1 SGHDN and CDR2 FVKESK. The CDR3 is made up of 14 amino acids. The CDR3: CASSHRAGIDIQYF. The CDR3 region has the DNA TGTGCCAGCAGCCATAGGGCAGGGATAGACATTCAGTACTTC. Combining the CDR3 with reference TRBV14 and TRBJ2-4 gives the whole variable domain EAGVTQFPSHSVIEKGQTVTLRCDPISGHDNLYWYRRVMGKEIKFLLHFVKESKQDESGMPNNRFLAERTGGTYSTLKVQPAELEDSGVYFCASSHRAGIDIQYFGAGTRLSVL.

V is TRBV2 and J is TRBJ2-7; D call uncertain. The CDR3 runs to 12 residues. CDR1 and CDR2 from the germline V gene are SNHLY and FYNNEI. Trimming cost V 8 bases and J 2 bases, with 10 bases left between them. The CDR3 is CASGGNTYEQYF. The CDR3 DNA reads TGTGCCAGCGGCGGTAACACCTACGAGCAGTACTTC.

This chain uses TRBV5-5 with TRBJ2-1; 11 nucleotides line up with TRBD2. Germline CDR1 is SGHKS and CDR2 is YYEKEE (reference sequence). The CDR3 consists of 17 residues. After removal of 0 bases from V and 2 bases from J, the junction contained 4 bases not matched to a gene. The CDR3 DNA reads TGTGCCAGCAGCTTGGCGACTAGCGGGGTTACCTACAATGAGCAGTTCTTC. Translated, it gives CASSLATSGVTYNEQFF.

This clone was seen just once. The gene calls are TRBV6-5 and TRBJ2-7; a weak D match, TRBD1 (5 bases). V lost 4 bases to trimming and J lost 3 bases, with 10 bases between them. CDR3 size: 13 residues. Germline V lookup: CDR1 MNHEY, CDR2 SVGAGI. CDR3 sequence (DNA): TGTGCCAGCAGTTTTGACAGTTTCTACGAGCAGTACTTC. Protein sequence: CASSFDSFYEQYF.

The chain combines TRBV9 with TRBJ2-5; D gene uncertain. V was pared by 3 bases and J by 0 bases, with 9 bases between. Germline V gene data show CDR1 as SGDLS and CDR2 as YYNGEE. This CDR3 contains 14 residues. The CDR3 sequence is CASSARRDQETQYF. The CDR3 DNA reads as TGTGCCAGCAGCGCGAGACGGGACCAAGAGACCCAGTACTTC.

The chain has TRBV6-5 and TRBJ2-7; D ambiguous. The CDR3 sequence is 14 residues long. The germline gives CDR1 MNHEY, CDR2 SVGAGI. Trimming left V 0 bases short and J 2 bases short, with 8 bases between. The CDR3 loop reads CASSYSAPTYEQYF. In DNA, the CDR3 is TGTGCCAGCAGTTACTCGGCCCCCACCTACGAGCAGTACTTC.

This clone appeared a single time. The chain has TRBV5-1 and TRBJ2-1, with a possible D match to TRBD1 (6 bases). There are 15 residues in the CDR3. Germline loops: CDR1 SGHRS, CDR2 YFSETQ. V was shortened by 2 bases and J by 4 bases, with 13 bases between the two germline ends. The CDR3 sequence is CASSFNRQAYNEQFF. The CDR3 region has the DNA TGCGCCAGCAGCTTTAACAGACAGGCGTACAATGAGCAGTTCTTC.

The rearrangement uses TRBV27 and TRBJ1-5; D gene unclear. CDR3 length: 15 residues. Germline V gene sequence: CDR1 MNHEY, CDR2 SMNVEV (reference sequence). Trimming cost V 4 bases and J 4 bases, with 14 bases left between them. The CDR3, as DNA: TGTGCCAGCAGTTCCCTCCCGGGCATTAATCAGCCCCAGCATTTT. Encoded protein: CASSSLPGINQPQHF.

The chain carries TRBV10-3 and TRBJ1-1; D is ambiguous. Germline V gene lookup returns CDR1 ENHRY and CDR2 SYGVKD. The CDR3 is made up of 12 amino acids. V was trimmed by 1 base and J by 5 bases, leaving 5 bases between them. As DNA, the CDR3 is TGTGCCATCAGTGAGTTCAAGACTGAAGCTTTCTTT. The encoded protein is CAISEFKTEAFF.

The chain combines TRBV27 with TRBJ2-4; D uncertain. The V gene lost 0 bases and the J gene lost 3 bases, with 3 bases spanning the gap. The CDR3 length is 13 residues. Germline CDR1 MNHEY, CDR2 SMNVEV (reference sequence). As DNA, the CDR3 is TGTGCCAGCAGTTTATCGCTCAAAAACATTCAGTACTTC. This codes for CASSLSLKNIQYF.

The genes are TRBV5-5 and TRBJ1-2; 7 bases are shared with TRBD1. The germline gives CDR1 SGHKS, CDR2 YYEKEE (reference sequence). J was trimmed by 4 bases and V by 7 bases; bases with no gene match: 10. This CDR3 contains 14 residues. This chain's CDR3 is CASHRQGFFYGYTF. The CDR3 nucleotides read TGTGCCAGCCACCGACAGGGATTCTTCTATGGCTACACCTTC.

The chain joins TRBV28 to TRBJ1-2; D not resolved. The CDR3 has 13 amino acids. V was clipped by 2 bases and J by 7 bases, with 11 bases between them. The V gene's germline CDR1 is MDHEN and CDR2 SYDVKM. For the CDR3, the DNA is TGTGCCAGCAGTTTAATACTACCCCGTGGCTACACCTTC. Amino acid sequence: CASSLILPRGYTF.

This clone was observed a few times. The chain links TRBV11-2 to TRBJ1-5, with D possibly matching TRBD1 (5 bases). This CDR3 has 15 amino acids. V was shortened by 2 bases and J by 7 bases, with 15 bases between the two germline ends. Germline V gives CDR1 SGHAT, CDR2 FQNNGV. CDR3 protein: CASSLIPGTEQPQHF. The CDR3, as DNA: TGTGCCAGCAGCTTAATCCCAGGGACCGAGCAGCCCCAGCATTTT. Based on the CDR3 plus reference TRBV11-2 and TRBJ1-5, the full variable domain is EAGVAQSPRYKIIEKRQSVAFWCNPISGHATLYWYQQILGQGPKLLIQFQNNGVVDDSQLPKDRFSAERLKGVDSTLKIQPAKLEDSAVYLCASSLIPGTEQPQHFGDGTRLSIL.

The table lists this clone with a count of one. In nucleotides, the CDR3 is TGTGCCAGCAGTTTATTGGGCTACGAGCAGTACTTC. Protein: CASSLLGYEQYF. J is TRBJ2-7 and V is TRBV27; no reliable D call. V lost 1 base, J lost 3 bases, and 4 bases lay in between. The CDR3 length is 12 residues. Germline V CDR1 and CDR2: MNHEY, SMNVEV (reference sequence).

The CDR3 loop is CATWTVGNTEAFF. The CDR3 DNA sequence: TGTGCCACCTGGACAGTGGGGAACACTGAAGCTTTCTTT. J is TRBJ1-1 and V is TRBV6-5; possibly TRBD1 for D (6 bases). V was shortened by 10 bases and J by 1 base, with 13 bases between the two germline ends. This CDR3 has 13 residues. Germline V gene data show CDR1 as MNHEY and CDR2 as SVGAGI.

This clone was picked up one time. The CDR3 spells CASSLVGGGADEQFF. The DNA for the CDR3 is TGTGCCAGCAGCTTAGTGGGCGGGGGGGCAGATGAGCAGTTCTTC. The gene calls are TRBV7-6 and TRBJ2-1; 9 bases are a match to TRBD2. CDR3 length equals 15 residues. V gave up 1 base and J gave up 8 bases; unmatched junction bases: 6. Germline-derived CDR1 and CDR2 are SGHVS and FNYEAQ. The complete variable domain, with remaining parts taken from reference TRBV7-6 and TRBJ2-1, reads GAGVSQSPRYKVTKRGQDVALRCDPISGHVSLYWYRQALGQGPEFLTYFNYEAQQDKSGLPNDRFSAERPEGSISTLTIQRTEQRDSAMYRCASSLVGGGADEQFFGPGTRLTVL.

In the case of this clone: The sample contains more than one DNA sequence encoding this CDR3. The CDR3 bases are TGTGCCAGCAGTTACTCGCAGGCTAACTATGGCTACACCTTC. This encodes CASSYSQANYGYTF. This chain joins TRBV6-5 and TRBJ1-2; D remains unclear. Trimming took 0 bases from V and 0 from J, leaving 5 bases between them. The CDR3 runs to 14 residues. Germline CDR1 MNHEY, CDR2 SVGAGI.